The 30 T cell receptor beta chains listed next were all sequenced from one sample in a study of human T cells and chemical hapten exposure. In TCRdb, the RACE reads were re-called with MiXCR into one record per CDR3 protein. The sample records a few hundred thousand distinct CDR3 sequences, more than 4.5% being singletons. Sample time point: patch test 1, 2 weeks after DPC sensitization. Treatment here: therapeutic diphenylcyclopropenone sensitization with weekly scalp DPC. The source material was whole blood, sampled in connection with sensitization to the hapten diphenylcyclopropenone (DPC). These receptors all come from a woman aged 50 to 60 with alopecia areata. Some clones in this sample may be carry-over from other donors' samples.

CDR3 sequence: CASSLRVVGDTQYF. In nucleotides, the CDR3 is TGTGCCAGCAGCTTACGGGTGGTTGGGGATACGCAGTATTTT. This rearrangement joins TRBV7-2 to TRBJ2-3; D is unresolved. Trimming took 2 bases from V and 6 from J, leaving 12 bases between them. The CDR3 contains 14 residues. Germline lookup yields CDR1 SGHTA and CDR2 FQGNSA.

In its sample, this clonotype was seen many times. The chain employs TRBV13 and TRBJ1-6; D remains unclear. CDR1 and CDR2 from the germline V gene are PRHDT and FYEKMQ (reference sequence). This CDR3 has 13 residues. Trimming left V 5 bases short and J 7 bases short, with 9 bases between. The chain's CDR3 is CASSPSRNSPLHF. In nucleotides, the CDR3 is TGTGCCAGCAGCCCCTCCCGGAATTCACCCCTCCACTTT.

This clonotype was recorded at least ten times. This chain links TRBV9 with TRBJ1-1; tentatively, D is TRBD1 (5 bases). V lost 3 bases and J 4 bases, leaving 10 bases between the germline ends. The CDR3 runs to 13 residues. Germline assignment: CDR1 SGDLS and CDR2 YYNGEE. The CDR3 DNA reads TGTGCCAGCAGCGCTCCAGGGTTCACTGAAGCTTTCTTT. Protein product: CASSAPGFTEAFF.

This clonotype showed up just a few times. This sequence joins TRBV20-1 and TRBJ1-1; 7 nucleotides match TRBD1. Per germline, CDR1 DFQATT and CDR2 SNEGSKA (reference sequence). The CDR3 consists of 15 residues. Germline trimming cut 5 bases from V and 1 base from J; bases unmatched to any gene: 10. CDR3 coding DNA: TGCAGTGCTTTCGACAGGGTAAAGGGGAACACTGAAGCTTTCTTT. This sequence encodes CSAFDRVKGNTEAFF.

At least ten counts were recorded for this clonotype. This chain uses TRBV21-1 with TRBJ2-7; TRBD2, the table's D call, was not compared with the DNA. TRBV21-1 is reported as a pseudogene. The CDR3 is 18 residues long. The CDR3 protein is CASSKPPPFSGSSYEQYF. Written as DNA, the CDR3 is TGTGCCAGCAGCAAACCCCCCCCGTTCAGCGGGAGTAGTTACGAGCAGTACTTC.

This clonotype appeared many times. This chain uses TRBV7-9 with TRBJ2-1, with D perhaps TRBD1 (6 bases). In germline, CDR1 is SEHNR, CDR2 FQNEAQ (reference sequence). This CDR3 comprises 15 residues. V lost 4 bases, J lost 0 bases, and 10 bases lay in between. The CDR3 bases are TGTGCCAGCAGCTCAACAGGGAGCTCCTACAATGAGCAGTTCTTC. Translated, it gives CASSSTGSSYNEQFF. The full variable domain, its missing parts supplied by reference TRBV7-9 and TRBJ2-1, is DTGVSQNPRHKITKRGQNVTFRCDPISEHNRLYWYRQTLGQGPEFLTYFQNEAQLEKSRLLSDRFSAERPKGSFSTLEIQRTEQGDSAMYLCASSSTGSSYNEQFFGPGTRLTVL.

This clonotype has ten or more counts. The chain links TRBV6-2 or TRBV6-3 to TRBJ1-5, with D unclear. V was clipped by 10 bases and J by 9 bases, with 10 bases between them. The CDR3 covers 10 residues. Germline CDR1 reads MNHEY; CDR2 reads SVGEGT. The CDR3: CATGLGPQHF. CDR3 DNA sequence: TGTGCCACCGGCTTGGGGCCCCAGCATTTT.

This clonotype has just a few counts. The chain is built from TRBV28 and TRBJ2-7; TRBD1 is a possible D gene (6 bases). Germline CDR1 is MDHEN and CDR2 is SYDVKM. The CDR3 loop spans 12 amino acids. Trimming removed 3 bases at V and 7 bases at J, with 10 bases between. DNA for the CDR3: TGTGCCAGCAGTTTTGGGACAAGGGAGCAGTACTTC. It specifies CASSFGTREQYF.

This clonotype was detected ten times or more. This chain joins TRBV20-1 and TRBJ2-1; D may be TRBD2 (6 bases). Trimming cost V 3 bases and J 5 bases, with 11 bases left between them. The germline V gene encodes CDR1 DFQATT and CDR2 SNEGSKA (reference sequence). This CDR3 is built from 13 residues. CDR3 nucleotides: TGCAGTGCTAGTTCGGGGGACCACAATGAGCAGTTCTTC. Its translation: CSASSGDHNEQFF.

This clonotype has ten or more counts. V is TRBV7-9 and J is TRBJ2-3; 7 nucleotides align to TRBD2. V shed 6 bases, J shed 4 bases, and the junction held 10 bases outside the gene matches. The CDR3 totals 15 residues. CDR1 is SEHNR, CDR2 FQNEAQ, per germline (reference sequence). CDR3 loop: CASRLSAGRADTQYF. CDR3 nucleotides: TGTGCCAGCAGACTTAGCGCAGGGAGGGCAGATACGCAGTATTTT.

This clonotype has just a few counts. CDR3 loop: CASRGSFYEQYF. In nucleotides, the CDR3 is TGTGCCAGCAGGGGAAGCTTCTACGAGCAGTACTTC. V gene TRBV28 combines with J gene TRBJ2-7; D gene uncertain. The CDR3 covers 12 residues. Germline CDR1 is MDHEN and CDR2 is SYDVKM. Trimming removed 6 bases from V and 3 bases from J, with 9 bases in between.

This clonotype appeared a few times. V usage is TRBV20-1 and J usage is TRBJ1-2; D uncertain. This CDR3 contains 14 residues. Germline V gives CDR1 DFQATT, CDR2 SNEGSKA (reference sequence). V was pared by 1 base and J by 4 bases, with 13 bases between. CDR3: CSARGVDPFYGYTF. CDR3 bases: TGCAGTGCTAGAGGCGTCGACCCCTTCTATGGCTACACCTTC.

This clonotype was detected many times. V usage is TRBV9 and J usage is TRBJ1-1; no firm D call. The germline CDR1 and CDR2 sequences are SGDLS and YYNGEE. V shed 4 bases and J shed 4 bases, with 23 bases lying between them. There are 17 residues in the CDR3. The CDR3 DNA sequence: TGTGCCAGCAGCACAGATCGGAGTCTAGCTTATTCCACTGAAGCTTTCTTT. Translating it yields CASSTDRSLAYSTEAFF.

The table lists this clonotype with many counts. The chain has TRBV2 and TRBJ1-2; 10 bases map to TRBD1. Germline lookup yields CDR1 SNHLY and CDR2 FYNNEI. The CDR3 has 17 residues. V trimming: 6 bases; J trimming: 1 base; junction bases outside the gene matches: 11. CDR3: CASRGPGQGIRNYGYTF. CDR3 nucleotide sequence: TGTGCCAGCAGGGGACCGGGACAGGGGATCCGTAACTATGGCTACACCTTC.

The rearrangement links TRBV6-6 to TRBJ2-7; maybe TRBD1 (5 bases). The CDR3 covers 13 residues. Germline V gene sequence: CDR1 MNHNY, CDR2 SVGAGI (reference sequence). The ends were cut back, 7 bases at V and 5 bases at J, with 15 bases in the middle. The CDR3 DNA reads TGTGCCAGCACCCATTTAAGGGGAAACGAGCAGTACTTC. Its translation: CASTHLRGNEQYF.

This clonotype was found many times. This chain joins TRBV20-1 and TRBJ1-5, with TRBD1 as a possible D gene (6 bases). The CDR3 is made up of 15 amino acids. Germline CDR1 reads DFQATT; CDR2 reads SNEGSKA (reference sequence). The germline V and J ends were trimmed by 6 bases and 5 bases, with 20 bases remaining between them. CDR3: CSASRGGDNYQPQHF. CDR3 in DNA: TGCAGTGCGTCTCGAGGGGGGGACAACTATCAGCCCCAGCATTTT.

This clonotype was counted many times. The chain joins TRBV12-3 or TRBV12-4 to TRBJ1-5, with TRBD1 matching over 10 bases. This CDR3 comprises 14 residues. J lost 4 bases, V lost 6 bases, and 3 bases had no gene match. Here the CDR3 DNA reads TGTGCCAGCAGGAGACAGGGGGCAAATCAGCCCCAGCATTTT. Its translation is CASRRQGANQPQHF.

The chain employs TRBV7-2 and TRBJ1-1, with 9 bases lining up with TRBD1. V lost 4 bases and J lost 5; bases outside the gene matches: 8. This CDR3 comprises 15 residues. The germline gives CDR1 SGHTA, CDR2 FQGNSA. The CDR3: CASSSKQGARTEAFF. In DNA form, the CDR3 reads TGTGCCAGCAGCTCGAAACAGGGGGCGCGGACTGAAGCTTTCTTT.

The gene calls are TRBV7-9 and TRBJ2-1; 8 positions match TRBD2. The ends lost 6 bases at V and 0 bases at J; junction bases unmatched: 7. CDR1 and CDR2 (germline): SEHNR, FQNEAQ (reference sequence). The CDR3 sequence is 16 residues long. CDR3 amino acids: CASRPSGSPSYNEQFF. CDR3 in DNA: TGTGCCAGCAGGCCCAGCGGGAGTCCCTCCTACAATGAGCAGTTCTTC.

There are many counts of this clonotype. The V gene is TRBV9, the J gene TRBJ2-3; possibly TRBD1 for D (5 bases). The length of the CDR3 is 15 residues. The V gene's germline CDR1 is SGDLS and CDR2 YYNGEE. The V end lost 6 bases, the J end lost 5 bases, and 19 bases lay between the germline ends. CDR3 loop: CASTRAAFGGDTQYF. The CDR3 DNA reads TGTGCCAGCACCAGGGCGGCGTTCGGTGGAGATACGCAGTATTTT.

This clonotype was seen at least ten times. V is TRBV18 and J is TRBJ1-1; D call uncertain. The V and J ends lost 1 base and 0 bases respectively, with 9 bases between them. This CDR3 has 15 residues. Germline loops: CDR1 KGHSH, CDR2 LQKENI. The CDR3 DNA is TGTGCCAGCTCACCACTACCTCCCTTGAACACTGAAGCTTTCTTT. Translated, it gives CASSPLPPLNTEAFF.

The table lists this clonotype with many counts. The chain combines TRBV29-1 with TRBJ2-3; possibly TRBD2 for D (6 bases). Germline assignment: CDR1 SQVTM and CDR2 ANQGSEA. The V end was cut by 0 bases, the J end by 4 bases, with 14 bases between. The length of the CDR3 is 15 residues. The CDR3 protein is CSVEEGRELPDTQYF. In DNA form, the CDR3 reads TGCAGCGTTGAAGAAGGTCGGGAGCTCCCAGATACGCAGTATTTT.

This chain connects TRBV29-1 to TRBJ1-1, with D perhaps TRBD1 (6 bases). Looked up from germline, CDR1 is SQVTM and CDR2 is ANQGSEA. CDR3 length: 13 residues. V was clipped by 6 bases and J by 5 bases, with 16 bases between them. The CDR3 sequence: CSVPAGVMTEAFF. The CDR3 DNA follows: TGCAGCGTCCCGGCAGGGGTAATGACTGAAGCTTTCTTT.

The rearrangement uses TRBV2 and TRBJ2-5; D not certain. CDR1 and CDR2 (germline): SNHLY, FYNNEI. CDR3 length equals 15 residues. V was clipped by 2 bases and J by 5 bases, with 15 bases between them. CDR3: CASSEPNLGAETQYF. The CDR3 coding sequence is TGTGCCAGCAGTGAACCTAACCTGGGTGCGGAGACCCAGTACTTC.

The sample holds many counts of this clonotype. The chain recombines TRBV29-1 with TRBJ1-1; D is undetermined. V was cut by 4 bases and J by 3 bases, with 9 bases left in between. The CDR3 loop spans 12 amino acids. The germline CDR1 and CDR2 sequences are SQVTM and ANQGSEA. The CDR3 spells CSVVGSDTEAFF. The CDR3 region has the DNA TGCAGCGTTGTAGGATCGGACACTGAAGCTTTCTTT.

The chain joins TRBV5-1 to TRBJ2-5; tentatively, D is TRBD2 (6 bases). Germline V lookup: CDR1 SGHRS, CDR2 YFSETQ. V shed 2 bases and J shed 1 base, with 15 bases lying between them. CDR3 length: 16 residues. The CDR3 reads CASSFPGRAGQETQYF. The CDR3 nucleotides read TGCGCCAGCAGCTTTCCAGGGCGAGCGGGCCAAGAGACCCAGTACTTC. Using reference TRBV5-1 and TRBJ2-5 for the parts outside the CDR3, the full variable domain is KAGVTQTPRYLIKTRGQQVTLSCSPISGHRSVSWYQQTPGQGLQFLFEYFSETQRNKGNFPGRFSGRQFSNSRSEMNVSTLELGDSALYLCASSFPGRAGQETQYFGPGTRLLVL.

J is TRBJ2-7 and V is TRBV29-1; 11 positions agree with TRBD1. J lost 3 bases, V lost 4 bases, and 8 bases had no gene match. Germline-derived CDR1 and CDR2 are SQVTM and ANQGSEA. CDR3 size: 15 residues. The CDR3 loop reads CSVVVGQGAIYEQYF. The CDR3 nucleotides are TGCAGCGTTGTGGTCGGACAGGGGGCGATCTACGAGCAGTACTTC.

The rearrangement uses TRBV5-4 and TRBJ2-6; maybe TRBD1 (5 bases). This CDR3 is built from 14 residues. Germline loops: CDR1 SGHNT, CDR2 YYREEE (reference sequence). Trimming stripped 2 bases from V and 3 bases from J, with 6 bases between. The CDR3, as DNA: TGTGCCAGCAGCTTCAGGGTTGGGGCCAACGTCCTGACTTTC. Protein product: CASSFRVGANVLTF. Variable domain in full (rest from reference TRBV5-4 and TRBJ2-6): ETGVTQSPTHLIKTRGQQVTLRCSSQSGHNTVSWYQQALGQGPQFIFQYYREEENGRGNFPPRFSGLQFPNYSSELNVNALELDDSALYLCASSFRVGANVLTFGAGSRLTVL.

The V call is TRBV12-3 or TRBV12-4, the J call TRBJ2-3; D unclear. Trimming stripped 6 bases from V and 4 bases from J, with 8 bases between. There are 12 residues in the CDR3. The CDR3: CASRELADTQYF. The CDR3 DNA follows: TGTGCCAGCAGGGAGTTAGCAGATACGCAGTATTTT.

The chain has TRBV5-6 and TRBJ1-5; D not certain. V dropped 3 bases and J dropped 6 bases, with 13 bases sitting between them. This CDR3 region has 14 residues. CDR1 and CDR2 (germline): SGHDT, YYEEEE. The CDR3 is CASSSKQKSQPQHF. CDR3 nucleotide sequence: TGTGCCAGCAGCTCAAAACAGAAGAGTCAGCCCCAGCATTTT.